The 9 T cell receptor beta chains given below trace back to one sample, sequenced in a study of molecular identifiers for immune sequencing clone quantification. Each CDR3 protein is one row after TCRdb ran MiXCR on the PCR reads. The table has 40,000 to 45,000 distinct CDR3 sequences, less than 20% seen once. Sequenced input: naive CD8+ T cells from blood, with Jurkat cell RNA spiked in. Subset defined: FACS-sorted CD8+CD4-CCR7+CD45RA+ naive T cells. The receptor set was obtained from a human donor in good health. Some libraries in this study had Jurkat cell RNA spiked in.

This clonotype was seen ten or more times. The chain recombines TRBV19 with TRBJ1-5; weak D call: TRBD1 (5 bases). The V and J ends lost 3 bases and 2 bases respectively, with 11 bases between them. The CDR3 is made up of 15 amino acids. Germline values: CDR1 LNHDA, CDR2 SQIVND (reference sequence). The CDR3 loop is CASSIGGGGNQPQHF. In nucleotides, the CDR3 is TGTGCCAGTAGTATCGGGGGAGGGGGCAATCAGCCCCAGCATTTT.

This clonotype was counted many times. Here the CDR3 reads CASSLGQSSNQPQHF. CDR3 DNA: TGTGCCAGCAGTTTAGGACAGAGTAGCAATCAGCCCCAGCATTTT. This chain connects TRBV12-3 or TRBV12-4 to TRBJ1-5, with TRBD1 as a possible D gene (5 bases). Trimming cost V 1 base and J 0 bases, with 7 bases left between them. This CDR3 spans 15 amino acids.

This clonotype was seen ten or more times. The chain combines TRBV5-1 with TRBJ2-2; D is undetermined. Germline V lookup: CDR1 SGHRS, CDR2 YFSETQ. The CDR3 has 11 residues. V dropped 3 bases and J dropped 3 bases, with 0 bases sitting between them. CDR3 nucleotides: TGCGCCAGCAGCTACACCGGGGAGCTGTTTTTT. It specifies CASSYTGELFF.

In its sample, this clonotype was seen many times. This sequence joins TRBV27 and TRBJ2-1; the D is unclear. This CDR3 is 12 amino acids long. V gave up 5 bases and J gave up 8 bases, with 10 bases separating them. Germline values: CDR1 MNHEY, CDR2 SMNVEV (reference sequence). CDR3 sequence: CASSPQTYEQFF. Here the CDR3 DNA reads TGTGCCAGCAGTCCCCAAACGTATGAGCAGTTCTTC.

Ten or more counts support this clonotype. The CDR3 bases are TGCGCCAGCAGCTTTAAGGAGCCCCTCGTAACGAACACCGGGGAGCTGTTTTTT. It yields the protein CASSFKEPLVTNTGELFF. This rearrangement joins TRBV5-1 to TRBJ2-2; D call uncertain. Germline CDR1 reads SGHRS; CDR2 reads YFSETQ. V lost 2 bases and J lost 0, with 17 bases in between. The length of the CDR3 is 18 residues.

This clonotype was observed many times. V is TRBV24-1 and J is TRBJ2-5; 7 nucleotides align to TRBD1. The CDR3 length is 13 residues. Germline CDR1 reads KGHDR; CDR2 reads SFDVKD. V lost 2 bases and J lost 4; bases outside the gene matches: 0. The CDR3 sequence is CATSDWTGETQYF. CDR3 in DNA: TGTGCCACCAGTGATTGGACAGGAGAGACCCAGTACTTC.

This clonotype appeared many times. The CDR3 is CASSIAGPSTDTQYF. CDR3 coding DNA: TGTGCCAGTAGTATAGCAGGGCCAAGCACAGATACGCAGTATTTT. The rearrangement uses TRBV19 and TRBJ2-3, with TRBD1 as a possible D gene (5 bases). The CDR3 sequence is 15 residues long. Trimming took 1 base from V and 0 from J, leaving 8 bases between them. The germline V gene has CDR1 LNHDA and CDR2 SQIVND (reference sequence). Together with reference TRBV19 and TRBJ2-3, the CDR3 gives the full variable domain: DGGITQSPKYLFRKEGQNVTLSCEQNLNHDAMYWYRQDPGQGLRLIYYSQIVNDFQKGDIAEGYSVSREKKESFPLTVTSAQKNPTAFYLCASSIAGPSTDTQYFGPGTRLTVL.

This clonotype was counted many times. This chain connects TRBV7-9 to TRBJ1-1, with TRBD1 matching over 7 bases. Trimming at V came to 2 bases and at J to 10 bases, leaving 7 bases not matched to a gene. The CDR3 consists of 13 residues. Germline V gene lookup returns CDR1 SEHNR and CDR2 FQNEAQ (reference sequence). CDR3 sequence: CASSLPTGELAFF. CDR3 sequence (DNA): TGTGCCAGCAGCTTACCCACAGGGGAGTTAGCTTTCTTT.

In its sample, this clonotype was seen many times. The chain carries TRBV20-1 and TRBJ2-5, with TRBD2 identical over 8 bases. V trimming: 5 bases; J trimming: 4 bases; junction bases outside the gene matches: 6. The CDR3 totals 13 residues. CDR1 DFQATT and CDR2 SNEGSKA come from the germline V gene (reference sequence). CDR3 sequence: CSASALAGETQYF. The DNA of the CDR3 is TGCAGTGCTTCGGCTCTAGCGGGAGAGACCCAGTACTTC.